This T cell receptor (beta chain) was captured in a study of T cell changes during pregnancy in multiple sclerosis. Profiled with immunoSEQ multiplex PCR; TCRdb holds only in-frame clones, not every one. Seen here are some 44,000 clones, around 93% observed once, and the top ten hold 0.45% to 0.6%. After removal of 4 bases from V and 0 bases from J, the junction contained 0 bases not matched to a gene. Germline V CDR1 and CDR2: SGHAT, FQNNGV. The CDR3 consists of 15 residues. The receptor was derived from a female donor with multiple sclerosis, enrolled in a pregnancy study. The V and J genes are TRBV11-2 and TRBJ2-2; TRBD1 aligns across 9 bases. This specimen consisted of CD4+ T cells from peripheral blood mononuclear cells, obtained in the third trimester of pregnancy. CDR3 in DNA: TGTGCCAGCAGCTGGACAGGGGCGAACACCGGGGAGCTGTTTTTT. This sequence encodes CASSWTGANTGELFF.